This T cell receptor (beta chain) comes out of a study of regulatory T cells in long-lasting Graves disease. This clonotype was detected ten times or more. Antigen specificity is unknown. Study conclusions and caveats: Whereas new patients shared 900 to 1,000 public clonotypes, persistent patients shared more, at about 2,500.

Time point indicated: newly diagnosed GD, antithyroid drugs for less than 3 months. The TCR library was prepared using RNA isolated from PBMCs. Library construction for TCR beta used iRepertoire HTBI primers and Arm-PCR of CDR3 regions. TCRdb processed the multiplex PCR reads anew with MiXCR; each CDR3 protein has one entry. The data contain approximately 470,000 distinct CDR3 sequences, roughly 16% of them singletons. After removal of 5 bases from V and 0 bases from J, the junction contained 7 bases not matched to a gene. CDR3 size: 16 residues. Germline loops: CDR1 MNHEY, CDR2 SVGEGT. This sample was shared with a second study, whose subject was T cells in Graves' hyperthyroidism and ophthalmopathy.

V and J are TRBV6-2 or TRBV6-3 and TRBJ1-5, with TRBD1 matching over 7 bases. This TCR was sampled from a man aged 35-49 years with Graves disease. The sample consisted of peripheral blood mononuclear cells (PBMCs), taken at new diagnosis, from a patient treated with antithyroid drugs. The CDR3 sequence is CASSEPGQYSNQPQHF. The CDR3 nucleotides read TGTGCCAGCAGTGAACCGGGACAGTATAGCAATCAGCCCCAGCATTTT.